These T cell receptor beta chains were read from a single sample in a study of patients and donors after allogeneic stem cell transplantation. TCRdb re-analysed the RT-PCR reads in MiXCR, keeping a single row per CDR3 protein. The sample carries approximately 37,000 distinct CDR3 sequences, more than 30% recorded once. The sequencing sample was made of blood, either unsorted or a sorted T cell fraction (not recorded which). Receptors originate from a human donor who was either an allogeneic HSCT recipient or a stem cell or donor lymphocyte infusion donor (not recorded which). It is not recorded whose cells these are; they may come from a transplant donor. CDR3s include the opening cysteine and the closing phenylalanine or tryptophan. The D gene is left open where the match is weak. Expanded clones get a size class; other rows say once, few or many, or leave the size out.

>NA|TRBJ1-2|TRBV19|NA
CASSIPSQGVGYTF
TGTGCCAGTAGTATTCCCTCTCAGGGAGTCGGCTACACCTTC
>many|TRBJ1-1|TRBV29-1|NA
CSVRDMPEAFF
TGCAGCGTGAGAGACATGCCTGAAGCTTTCTTT
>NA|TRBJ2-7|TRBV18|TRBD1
CASSTLQGMGYEQYF
TGTGCCAGCTCAACCCTACAGGGGATGGGGTACGAGCAGTACTTC
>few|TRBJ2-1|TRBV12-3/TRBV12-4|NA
CASTNLVDTKVNEQFF
TGTGCCAGCACCAATCTGGTGGACACCAAGGTCAATGAGCAGTTCTTC
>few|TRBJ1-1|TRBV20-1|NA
CSAPSRVMNTEAFF
TGCAGTGCTCCGAGCAGAGTTATGAACACTGAAGCTTTCTTT
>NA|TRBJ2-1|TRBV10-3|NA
CAISEYQPGANDEQFF
TGTGCCATCAGTGAGTACCAACCGGGGGCCAACGATGAGCAGTTCTTC
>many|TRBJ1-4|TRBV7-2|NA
CASSLGDPNEKLFF
TGTGCCAGCAGCTTAGGGGACCCTAATGAAAAACTGTTTTTT
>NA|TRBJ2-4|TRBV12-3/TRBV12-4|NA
CASSFGEPWDIQYF
TGTGCCAGCAGTTTCGGGGAGCCCTGGGACATTCAGTACTTC
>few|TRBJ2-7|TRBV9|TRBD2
CASSVASGRTEQYF
TGTGCCAGCAGCGTAGCTAGCGGAAGGACCGAGCAGTACTTC
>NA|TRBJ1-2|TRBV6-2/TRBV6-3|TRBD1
CASSLSAGTVYGYTF
TGTGCCAGCAGTCTATCCGCCGGGACAGTCTATGGCTACACCTTC
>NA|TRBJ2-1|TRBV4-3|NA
CASSQRGAGSSYNEQFF
TGCGCCAGCAGCCAACGAGGGGCGGGGAGCTCCTACAATGAGCAGTTCTTC
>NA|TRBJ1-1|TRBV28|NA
CASSLALNPRAREAFF
TGTGCCAGCAGTTTAGCTCTTAACCCAAGGGCAAGGGAAGCTTTCTTT
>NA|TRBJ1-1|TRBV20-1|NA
CSAHLGAANTEAFF
TGCAGTGCTCACCTGGGGGCAGCGAACACTGAAGCTTTCTTT
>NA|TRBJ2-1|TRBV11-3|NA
CASSLERREHEQFF
TGTGCCAGCAGCTTAGAACGTCGGGAGCATGAGCAGTTCTTC
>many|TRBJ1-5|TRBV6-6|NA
CASSQGGGQPQHF
TGTGCCAGCAGTCAAGGTGGCGGTCAGCCCCAGCATTTT
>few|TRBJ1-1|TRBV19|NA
CASSRGRENTEAFF
TGTGCCAGTAGTCGGGGCAGAGAGAACACTGAAGCTTTCTTT
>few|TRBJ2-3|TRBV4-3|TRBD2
CASSDTSGSVDTQYF
TGCGCCAGCAGCGATACTAGCGGAAGCGTGGATACGCAGTATTTT
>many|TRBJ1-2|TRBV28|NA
CASSLGSYGYTF
TGTGCCAGCAGTTTGGGGAGCTATGGCTACACCTTC
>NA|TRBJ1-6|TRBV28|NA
CASSSYILPLHF
TGTGCCAGCAGTTCGTACATTCTCCCCCTCCACTTT
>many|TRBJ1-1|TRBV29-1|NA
CSVEEGALAEAFF
TGCAGCGTTGAAGAGGGGGCTCTTGCTGAAGCTTTCTTT
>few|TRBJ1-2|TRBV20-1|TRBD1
CSAGKMDRSGYTF
TGCAGTGCTGGTAAGATGGACAGGTCCGGCTACACCTTC
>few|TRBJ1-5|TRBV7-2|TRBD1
CASSLGQGGYSNQPQHF
TGTGCCAGCAGCTTAGGACAGGGAGGATATAGCAATCAGCCCCAGCATTTT
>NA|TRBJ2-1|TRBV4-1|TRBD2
CASSSRTAGLAYEQFF
TGCGCCAGCAGCTCCAGAACCGCTGGACTAGCCTACGAGCAGTTCTTC
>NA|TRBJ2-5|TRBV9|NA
CASSVYPVPQETQYF
TGTGCCAGCAGCGTATATCCAGTTCCCCAAGAGACCCAGTACTTC
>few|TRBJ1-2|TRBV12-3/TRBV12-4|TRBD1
CASRFRGQAGYGYTF
TGTGCCAGCAGATTTCGAGGACAGGCAGGCTATGGCTACACCTTC
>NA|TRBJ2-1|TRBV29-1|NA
CSVPSPGPKQFF
TGCAGCGTTCCGTCCCCCGGGCCTAAGCAGTTCTTC
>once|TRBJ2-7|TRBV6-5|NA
CASSYSIPTGSRSYEQYF
TGTGCCAGCAGTTACTCGATACCCACCGGCAGCCGCTCCTACGAGCAGTACTTC
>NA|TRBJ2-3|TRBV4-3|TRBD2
CASSGGTSYTDTQYF
TGCGCCAGCAGCGGTGGGACTAGCTACACAGATACGCAGTATTTT
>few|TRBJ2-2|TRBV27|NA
CASSFITGELFF
TGTGCCAGCAGTTTTATCACCGGGGAGCTGTTTTTT
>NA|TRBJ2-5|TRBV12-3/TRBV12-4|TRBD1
CASSPDPMTGKVETQYF
TGTGCCAGCAGCCCAGATCCTATGACAGGGAAAGTAGAGACCCAGTACTTC
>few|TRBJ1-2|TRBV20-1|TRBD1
CSARVTGQGFGYTF
TGCAGTGCTAGAGTAACGGGACAGGGGTTTGGCTACACCTTC
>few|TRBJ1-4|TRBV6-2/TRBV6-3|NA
CASLGHRDFATNEKLFF
TGTGCCAGCCTCGGACACCGGGATTTTGCAACTAATGAAAAACTGTTTTTT
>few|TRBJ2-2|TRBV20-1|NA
CSARDLGQSPGELFF
TGCAGTGCTAGAGATCTCGGACAATCCCCCGGGGAGCTGTTTTTT
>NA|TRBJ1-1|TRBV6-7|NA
CASSYIRNTEAFF
TGTGCCAGCAGTTATATCCGGAACACTGAAGCTTTCTTT
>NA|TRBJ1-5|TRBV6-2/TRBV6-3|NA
CASSLWSRSNQPQHF
TGTGCCAGCAGCCTCTGGAGCAGGAGCAATCAGCCCCAGCATTTT
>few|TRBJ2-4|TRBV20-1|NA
CSARSAVLAKNIQYF
TGCAGTGCTAGATCCGCCGTATTAGCCAAAAACATTCAGTACTTC
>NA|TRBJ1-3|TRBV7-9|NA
CASSLSLRSSGNTIYF
TGTGCCAGCAGCTTAAGTCTTCGGAGCTCTGGAAACACCATATATTTT
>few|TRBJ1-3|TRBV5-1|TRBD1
CASSLEAGTGGNTIYF
TGCGCCAGCAGCTTGGAGGCCGGGACAGGGGGAAACACCATATATTTT
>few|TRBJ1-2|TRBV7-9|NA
CASSLVRQGNGYTF
TGTGCCAGCAGCTTAGTTCGGCAGGGAAACGGCTACACCTTC
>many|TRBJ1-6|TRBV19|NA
CASSIWRENSPLHF
TGTGCCAGTAGTATATGGCGGGAGAATTCACCCCTCCACTTT
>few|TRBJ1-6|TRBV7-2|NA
CASSLRGKGSYNSPLHF
TGTGCCAGCAGCTTACGGGGGAAAGGCTCCTATAATTCACCCCTCCACTTT
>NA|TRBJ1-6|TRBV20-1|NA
CSALKGSPLHF
TGCAGTGCCCTTAAAGGATCACCCCTCCACTTT
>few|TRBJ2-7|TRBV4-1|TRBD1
CASSLGDRVNEQYF
TGCGCCAGCAGCCTCGGAGACAGGGTGAACGAGCAGTACTTC
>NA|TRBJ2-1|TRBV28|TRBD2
CASSPLTGTIEFF
TGTGCCAGCAGCCCTCTCACCGGGACTATTGAGTTCTTC
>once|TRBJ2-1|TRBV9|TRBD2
CASSVGAGSYNEQFF
TGTGCCAGCAGCGTAGGAGCGGGAAGTTACAATGAGCAGTTCTTC
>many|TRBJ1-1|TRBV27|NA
CASSLQGTLNTEAFF
TGTGCCAGCAGTTTACAGGGGACCCTGAACACTGAAGCTTTCTTT
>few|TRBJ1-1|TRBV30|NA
CAWSAPQGRSTEAFF
TGTGCCTGGAGTGCCCCACAGGGAAGGAGCACTGAAGCTTTCTTT
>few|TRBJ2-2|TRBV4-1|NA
CASGQGLNTGELFF
TGCGCCAGCGGGCAAGGATTGAACACCGGGGAGCTGTTTTTT
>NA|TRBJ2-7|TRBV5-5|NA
CASSLGTTYEQYF
TGTGCCAGCAGCTTGGGGACTACCTACGAGCAGTACTTC
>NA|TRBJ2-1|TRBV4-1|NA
CASSQNTRILSYDNEQFF
TGCGCCAGCAGCCAAAACACTCGTATCCTTTCCTATGACAATGAGCAGTTCTTC
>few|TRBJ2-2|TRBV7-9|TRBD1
CASSLDRGTGELFF
TGTGCCAGCAGCTTAGACAGGGGCACCGGGGAGCTGTTTTTT